The present T cell receptor beta chain was sequenced within a study of T cell repertoires in cytomegalovirus infection. This clonotype was seen many times. Its matching antigen is unknown. MiXCR, applied by TCRdb to the reads, yields one record per CDR3 protein. The sample shows hundreds of thousands of distinct CDR3 sequences, roughly 26% of them seen only once. This CDR3 region has 12 residues. In germline, CDR1 is SEHNR, CDR2 FQNEAQ (reference sequence). V lost 3 bases, J lost 4 bases, and 6 bases lay in between. The study, taken as a whole, reports: Carriage of CMV together with the relevant HLA was identifiable through cumulative public TCR beta family frequency.

This chain uses TRBV7-9 with TRBJ1-2; D gene ambiguous. Sequenced input: CD8+ T cells from PBMCs. This clonotype was sampled from a human donor in good health (CMV status not recorded). Some clones in this sample may be carry-over from other donors' samples. This CDR3 reads CASSFQLYGYTF. CDR3 nucleotides: TGTGCCAGCAGCTTTCAGCTCTATGGCTACACCTTC.